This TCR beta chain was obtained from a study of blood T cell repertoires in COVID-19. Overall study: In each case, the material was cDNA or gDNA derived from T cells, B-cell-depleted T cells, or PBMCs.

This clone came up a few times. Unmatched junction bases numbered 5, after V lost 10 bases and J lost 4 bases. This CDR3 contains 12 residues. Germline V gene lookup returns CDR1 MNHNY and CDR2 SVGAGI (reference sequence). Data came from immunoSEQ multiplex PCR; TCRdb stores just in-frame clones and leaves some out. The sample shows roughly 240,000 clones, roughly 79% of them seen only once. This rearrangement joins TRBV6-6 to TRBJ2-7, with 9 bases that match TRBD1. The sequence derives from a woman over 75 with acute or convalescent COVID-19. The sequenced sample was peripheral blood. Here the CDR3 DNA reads TGTGCCACCGACAGGGGGGGTTACGAGCAGTACTTC. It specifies CATDRGGYEQYF.